These T cell receptor beta chains were read from a single sample in a study of blood T cell repertoires in COVID-19. Here immunoSEQ multiplex PCR was the method, and the copy in TCRdb shows in-frame clones only, minus some. The profile shows 70,000 or so clones, roughly 87% of them singletons. The sample taken for sequencing was peripheral blood. All receptors derive from a young woman with acute or convalescent COVID-19. Each CDR3 is given with its conserved first and last residue. A D gene is named only where the DNA matches it firmly. Clone size is not always given. Where it is, it says once, few, many or a class for expanded clones.

abundance: NA; d_gene: NA; v_gene: TRBV6-5; j_gene: TRBJ1-2; CDR3nt: TGTGCCAGCAGTTACACCTCCGGGGGGATGGGTGGCTACACCTTC; CDR3aa: CASSYTSGGMGGYTF
abundance: NA; d_gene: NA; v_gene: TRBV6-2/TRBV6-3; j_gene: TRBJ1-2; CDR3nt: TGTGCCAGCAGTTTGGGGCCCGAGCAAGGCTACACCTTC; CDR3aa: CASSLGPEQGYTF
abundance: NA; d_gene: TRBD1; v_gene: TRBV6-5; j_gene: TRBJ1-2; CDR3nt: TGTGCCACCACAATGGACAGGGACTACGGTGGCTACACCTTC; CDR3aa: CATTMDRDYGGYTF
abundance: NA; d_gene: NA; v_gene: TRBV5-6; j_gene: TRBJ2-7; CDR3nt: TGTGCCAGCAGTGGGAGGTTGGACGAGCAGTACTTC; CDR3aa: CASSGRLDEQYF
abundance: NA; d_gene: TRBD2; v_gene: TRBV4-1; j_gene: TRBJ2-1; CDR3nt: TGCGCCAGCAGCCAAGCCACTAGCGGGGGGTTGTATGAGCAGTTCTTC; CDR3aa: CASSQATSGGLYEQFF
abundance: NA; d_gene: NA; v_gene: TRBV4-1; j_gene: TRBJ1-1; CDR3nt: TGCGCCAGCAGCCCCTTGGGCTTGAACACTGAAGCTTTCTTT; CDR3aa: CASSPLGLNTEAFF
abundance: NA; d_gene: NA; v_gene: TRBV2; j_gene: TRBJ1-1; CDR3nt: TGTGCCAGCAGCGCACCGGGACACCAGAACACTGAAGCTTTCTTT; CDR3aa: CASSAPGHQNTEAFF
abundance: NA; d_gene: NA; v_gene: TRBV3-1/TRBV3-2; j_gene: TRBJ1-3; CDR3nt: TGTGCCAGCGTTGGACGGGGCTCTGGAAACACCATATATTTT; CDR3aa: CASVGRGSGNTIYF
abundance: NA; d_gene: NA; v_gene: TRBV12-3/TRBV12-4; j_gene: TRBJ1-2; CDR3nt: TGTGCCAGCAGTTACGACACAAACTATGGCTACACCTTC; CDR3aa: CASSYDTNYGYTF
abundance: NA; d_gene: TRBD1; v_gene: TRBV28; j_gene: TRBJ1-1; CDR3nt: TGTGCCAGCAGCCGGACAGGGAGGGTCACTGAAGCTTTCTTT; CDR3aa: CASSRTGRVTEAFF
abundance: once; d_gene: TRBD1; v_gene: TRBV9; j_gene: TRBJ1-3; CDR3nt: TGTGCCAGCAGCCCCCAGGGGTTAGGGGGCGCCGGAAACACCATATATTTT; CDR3aa: CASSPQGLGGAGNTIYF
abundance: NA; d_gene: NA; v_gene: TRBV12-3/TRBV12-4; j_gene: TRBJ2-4; CDR3nt: TGTGCCAGCAGTTTCGGGGCCAAAAACATTCAGTACTTC; CDR3aa: CASSFGAKNIQYF
abundance: NA; d_gene: NA; v_gene: TRBV21-1; j_gene: TRBJ2-7; CDR3nt: TGTGCCAGCAGCACCAAAGTGCAGGGACTAGCCGAGCAGTACTTC; CDR3aa: CASSTKVQGLAEQYF
abundance: few; d_gene: NA; v_gene: TRBV19; j_gene: TRBJ1-2; CDR3nt: TGTGCCAGTAGTATCCTCGCAGGGGTTGGCTACACCTTC; CDR3aa: CASSILAGVGYTF
abundance: NA; d_gene: NA; v_gene: TRBV9; j_gene: TRBJ2-2; CDR3nt: TGTGCCAGCAGGAAGGGGCCCGGGGAGCTGTTTTTT; CDR3aa: CASRKGPGELFF
abundance: NA; d_gene: TRBD1; v_gene: TRBV27; j_gene: TRBJ1-1; CDR3nt: TGTGCCAGCAGTACGACAGGGCGAAGTGCTGAAGCTTTCTTT; CDR3aa: CASSTTGRSAEAFF
abundance: NA; d_gene: TRBD1; v_gene: TRBV5-1; j_gene: TRBJ1-2; CDR3nt: TGCGCCAGCAGCTTGTTCCAGGGGGATAACTATGGCTACACCTTC; CDR3aa: CASSLFQGDNYGYTF
abundance: NA; d_gene: NA; v_gene: TRBV4-3; j_gene: TRBJ2-5; CDR3nt: TGCGCCAGCAGCCAAGATATTTACGGGAGAGGGCAAGAGACCCAGTACTTC; CDR3aa: CASSQDIYGRGQETQYF
abundance: NA; d_gene: TRBD1; v_gene: TRBV7-8; j_gene: TRBJ2-1; CDR3nt: TGTGCCAGCAGCTTAGATAACAGGGGGCCTCAGTTCTTC; CDR3aa: CASSLDNRGPQFF
abundance: NA; d_gene: NA; v_gene: TRBV6-2/TRBV6-3; j_gene: TRBJ1-5; CDR3nt: TGTGCCAGCAGTGTACAGGGCACTAATAGCAATCAGCCCCAGCATTTT; CDR3aa: CASSVQGTNSNQPQHF
abundance: NA; d_gene: NA; v_gene: TRBV7-6; j_gene: TRBJ1-4; CDR3nt: TGTGCCAGCAGCCCCCAGGGGACAAATGAAAAACTGTTTTTT; CDR3aa: CASSPQGTNEKLFF
abundance: NA; d_gene: NA; v_gene: TRBV4-1; j_gene: TRBJ2-4; CDR3nt: TGCGCCAGCAGCCCGCTCGAGGGACTTCTAGCCAAAAACATTCAGTACTTC; CDR3aa: CASSPLEGLLAKNIQYF
abundance: NA; d_gene: NA; v_gene: TRBV7-9; j_gene: TRBJ1-2; CDR3nt: TGTGCCAGCAGCTTAGACGCAGACAGTCCGAACTATGGCTACACCTTC; CDR3aa: CASSLDADSPNYGYTF
abundance: NA; d_gene: NA; v_gene: TRBV18; j_gene: TRBJ1-1; CDR3nt: TGTGCCAGCTCACCACAACCGCAGGGGTCCCCAAACACTGAAGCTTTCTTT; CDR3aa: CASSPQPQGSPNTEAFF
abundance: NA; d_gene: TRBD2; v_gene: TRBV5-6; j_gene: TRBJ2-1; CDR3nt: TGTGCCAGCAGCTTGGAACTAGCGGGGGCTATTGAGCAGTTCTTC; CDR3aa: CASSLELAGAIEQFF
abundance: NA; d_gene: NA; v_gene: TRBV7-2; j_gene: TRBJ2-7; CDR3nt: TGTGCCAGCAGCTTAGGCCCAGGGAGGACCTACGAGCAGTACTTC; CDR3aa: CASSLGPGRTYEQYF
abundance: NA; d_gene: TRBD1; v_gene: TRBV6-2/TRBV6-3; j_gene: TRBJ1-2; CDR3nt: TGTGCCAGCAGCCCCGGGACAGGGGGCAGGGGCTACACCTTC; CDR3aa: CASSPGTGGRGYTF
abundance: NA; d_gene: TRBD1; v_gene: TRBV14; j_gene: TRBJ1-1; CDR3nt: TGTGCCAGCAGCCAAGGGGGGGACAGTATAGGCACTGAAGCTTTCTTT; CDR3aa: CASSQGGDSIGTEAFF
abundance: NA; d_gene: NA; v_gene: TRBV20-1; j_gene: TRBJ2-3; CDR3nt: TGCAGTGCCGAAACTACAGATACGCAGTATTTT; CDR3aa: CSAETTDTQYF
abundance: NA; d_gene: NA; v_gene: TRBV5-1; j_gene: TRBJ1-2; CDR3nt: TGCGCCAGCAGCTTGGATCGGGCCAGGGGAGGCTACACCTTC; CDR3aa: CASSLDRARGGYTF
abundance: NA; d_gene: TRBD2; v_gene: TRBV5-4; j_gene: TRBJ2-1; CDR3nt: TGTGCCAGCAAACCCGCGGGAGGTAATTACAATGAGCAGTTCTTC; CDR3aa: CASKPAGGNYNEQFF
abundance: NA; d_gene: TRBD1; v_gene: TRBV15; j_gene: TRBJ2-3; CDR3nt: TGTGCCACCAGCAGCGGACAGGGGCGATTGACAGATACGCAGTATTTT; CDR3aa: CATSSGQGRLTDTQYF
abundance: NA; d_gene: TRBD1; v_gene: TRBV5-1; j_gene: TRBJ1-3; CDR3nt: TGCGCCAGCAGCTCGGGACAGGGTGGCGGAAACACCATATATTTT; CDR3aa: CASSSGQGGGNTIYF
abundance: NA; d_gene: NA; v_gene: TRBV3-1/TRBV3-2; j_gene: TRBJ1-5; CDR3nt: TGTGCCAGCAGTCCAAACAGGGGCAATCAGCCCCAGCATTTT; CDR3aa: CASSPNRGNQPQHF
abundance: NA; d_gene: TRBD1; v_gene: TRBV28; j_gene: TRBJ2-2; CDR3nt: TGTGCCAGCAGACAGGGGGGAAACACCGGGGAGCTGTTTTTT; CDR3aa: CASRQGGNTGELFF
abundance: NA; d_gene: NA; v_gene: TRBV7-8; j_gene: TRBJ1-1; CDR3nt: TGTGCCAGCAGCTTAGAAACTACAGGATTCACTGAAGCTTTCTTT; CDR3aa: CASSLETTGFTEAFF
abundance: NA; d_gene: TRBD1; v_gene: TRBV5-5; j_gene: TRBJ1-2; CDR3nt: TGTGCCAGCAGCCCGGACAGGGGAAACTATGGCTACACCTTC; CDR3aa: CASSPDRGNYGYTF
abundance: NA; d_gene: NA; v_gene: TRBV6-2/TRBV6-3; j_gene: TRBJ1-5; CDR3nt: TGTGCCAGCAGTTACGGGGGGGGCTACAATCAGCCCCAGCATTTT; CDR3aa: CASSYGGGYNQPQHF
abundance: NA; d_gene: NA; v_gene: TRBV19; j_gene: TRBJ1-6; CDR3nt: TGTGCCAGTAGTATACAGGTCCAGGATGTGTCACCCCTCCACTTT; CDR3aa: CASSIQVQDVSPLHF
abundance: NA; d_gene: TRBD2; v_gene: TRBV19; j_gene: TRBJ2-1; CDR3nt: TGTGCCAGTAGTAGAACTAGCGGGAGACCCTACAATGAGCAGTTCTTC; CDR3aa: CASSRTSGRPYNEQFF
abundance: NA; d_gene: NA; v_gene: TRBV30; j_gene: TRBJ2-2; CDR3nt: TGTGCCTGGAGTGTCCAACAGGGGGGGGCCGGGGAGCTGTTTTTT; CDR3aa: CAWSVQQGGAGELFF
abundance: once; d_gene: TRBD2; v_gene: TRBV11-3; j_gene: TRBJ2-1; CDR3nt: TGTGCCAGCCCCCCCCTAGCGGGAGAGGGGGGAAACAATGAGCAGTTCTTC; CDR3aa: CASPPLAGEGGNNEQFF
abundance: NA; d_gene: NA; v_gene: TRBV7-6; j_gene: TRBJ2-2; CDR3nt: TGTGCCAGCAGCTTGGAAGGGGGGGCAACCGGGGAGCTGTTTTTT; CDR3aa: CASSLEGGATGELFF
abundance: NA; d_gene: TRBD2; v_gene: TRBV6-1; j_gene: TRBJ2-3; CDR3nt: TGTGCCAGCAGTGAACTAGGGCGGGGGGGCACAGATACGCAGTATTTT; CDR3aa: CASSELGRGGTDTQYF
abundance: NA; d_gene: NA; v_gene: TRBV6-6; j_gene: TRBJ1-6; CDR3nt: TGTGCCAGCAGTTATTTGGGCAATTCACCCCTCCACTTT; CDR3aa: CASSYLGNSPLHF
abundance: NA; d_gene: TRBD1; v_gene: TRBV30; j_gene: TRBJ1-2; CDR3nt: TGTGCCTGCTCCCCCGACAGGGACTATGGCTACACCTTC; CDR3aa: CACSPDRDYGYTF
abundance: NA; d_gene: NA; v_gene: TRBV28; j_gene: TRBJ1-1; CDR3nt: TGTGCCAGCAGTTCCCTGGGAGGCCCAAAAGCGGCTGAAGCTTTCTTT; CDR3aa: CASSSLGGPKAAEAFF
abundance: NA; d_gene: TRBD1; v_gene: TRBV2; j_gene: TRBJ1-2; CDR3nt: TGTGCCAGCATAGACAGGGAGAGTTCCTATGGCTACACCTTC; CDR3aa: CASIDRESSYGYTF
abundance: NA; d_gene: TRBD1; v_gene: TRBV7-2; j_gene: TRBJ2-1; CDR3nt: TGTGCCAGCAGCTTCGGGACAGGGATCAATGAGCAGTTCTTC; CDR3aa: CASSFGTGINEQFF
abundance: NA; d_gene: TRBD1; v_gene: TRBV10-3; j_gene: TRBJ2-7; CDR3nt: TGTGCCATCAGTGAGTCGGGGGGACAGGCAGAGCAGTACTTC; CDR3aa: CAISESGGQAEQYF
abundance: NA; d_gene: NA; v_gene: TRBV7-9; j_gene: TRBJ1-1; CDR3nt: TGTGCCAGCAGCGATACGGTGGGGCTTGCGAACACTGAAGCTTTCTTT; CDR3aa: CASSDTVGLANTEAFF
abundance: NA; d_gene: TRBD1; v_gene: TRBV19; j_gene: TRBJ1-5; CDR3nt: TGTGCCAGTCAACAGGGGGTGAACGATCAGCCCCAGCATTTT; CDR3aa: CASQQGVNDQPQHF
abundance: NA; d_gene: NA; v_gene: TRBV15; j_gene: TRBJ1-2; CDR3nt: TGTGCCACCAGCGCAGAACCGGGAGACCCAGGAGGGTATGGGTTC; CDR3aa: CATSAEPGDPGGYGF
abundance: NA; d_gene: TRBD1; v_gene: TRBV4-3; j_gene: TRBJ2-7; CDR3nt: TGCGCCAGCAGCCAAGATTGGGACAGTTTCTACGAGCAGTACTTC; CDR3aa: CASSQDWDSFYEQYF
abundance: NA; d_gene: TRBD1; v_gene: TRBV28; j_gene: TRBJ1-2; CDR3nt: TGTGCCAGCAGTTTATCAACAGGGGCGGGCTACACCTTC; CDR3aa: CASSLSTGAGYTF
abundance: few; d_gene: TRBD2; v_gene: TRBV11-2; j_gene: TRBJ2-7; CDR3nt: TGTGCCAGCAGAGCCCCCGGGACTAGCTACGAGCAGTACTTC; CDR3aa: CASRAPGTSYEQYF
abundance: NA; d_gene: TRBD1; v_gene: TRBV6-5; j_gene: TRBJ1-5; CDR3nt: TGTGCCAGCAGTAGGGACAGGGGTAGCAATCAGCCCCAGCATTTT; CDR3aa: CASSRDRGSNQPQHF
abundance: NA; d_gene: NA; v_gene: TRBV5-1; j_gene: TRBJ2-7; CDR3nt: TGCGCCAGCAGCTTCGCCCAGGCTTCGAGCTCCTACGAGCAGTACTTC; CDR3aa: CASSFAQASSSYEQYF
abundance: NA; d_gene: TRBD1; v_gene: TRBV5-1; j_gene: TRBJ2-7; CDR3nt: TGCGCCAGCAGCTTGTGGGGACAGGGAACCCACGAGCAGTACTTC; CDR3aa: CASSLWGQGTHEQYF
abundance: NA; d_gene: NA; v_gene: TRBV5-6; j_gene: TRBJ1-3; CDR3nt: TGTGCCAGCAGCTTGGGGTCACAGGCCTGGAGAACATATTTT; CDR3aa: CASSLGSQAWRTYF